This T cell receptor beta chain appears in the sequencing data of a study of identical twins. The study, taken as a whole, reports: Twin-shared out-of-frame alpha sequences were enriched for low generation probability. Less excess twin sharing appeared in beta out-of-frame sequences. Models came in too low on out-of-frame TCR alpha sharing in monozygotic twins.

This clonotype has ten or more counts. Antigen unknown. This CDR3 contains 20 residues. Trimming cost V 2 bases and J 0 bases; bases outside gene matches: 16. CDR1 is MGHRA, CDR2 YSYEKL, per germline. The authors used template switching to add a universal primer site and gave cDNA unique molecular identifiers. TCRdb re-derived calls from the 5' RACE reads in MiXCR, one entry per CDR3 protein. This sample has about 890,000 distinct CDR3 sequences; approximately 13% occur once, and the top ten carry about 1.5%. The same sample was also studied in work on yellow fever vaccine responses in identical twins.

This clonotype was sampled from a woman aged 18-29 years in good health. This chain links TRBV4-1 with TRBJ2-4, with 7 bases aligning to TRBD1. Input material: PBMCs. This CDR3 reads CASSQMGPGTDTLAKNIQYF. CDR3 sequence (DNA): TGCGCCAGCAGCCAAATGGGGCCCGGGACAGATACTCTAGCCAAAAACATTCAGTACTTC.